The T cell receptor (beta chain) under discussion was sequenced for a study of T-cell memory formation after mild COVID-19. V lost 1 base to trimming and J lost 8 bases, with 15 bases between them. The V gene's germline CDR1 is SGHVS and CDR2 FNYEAQ. This CDR3 has 15 amino acids. Whole-study results and caveats: While clones contracting from day 15 to 85 were balanced between CD4 and CD8, later expanders leaned CD4+. Clones that contracted clustered mainly in CM and EM if CD4+ and in EMRA if CD8+. The SARS-CoV-2 specificity of second-wave clones reaching peak at day 37 remained unverified.

Amplification by 5'RACE using constant-segment primers produced TCR alpha and TCR beta cDNA libraries that carried sample barcodes and UMIs. TCRdb re-called the 5' RACE reads through MiXCR, storing one row per CDR3 protein. The table shows hundreds of thousands of distinct CDR3 sequences, with approximately 23% occurring only once. The sample holds one count of this clonotype. Its antigen is as yet unknown. This receptor was taken from an adult woman who had mild COVID-19 (a few samples of this study predate the infection). Cell type and time point are not known. The chain has TRBV7-6 and TRBJ2-1; possible D gene TRBD2, 5 bases. The sequencing sample was made of PBMCs or a T cell subset sorted from them (not recorded which). This CDR3 is CASSLGGELDHEQFF. The CDR3 DNA reads TGTGCCAGCAGCTTAGGGGGAGAATTGGACCATGAGCAGTTCTTC.